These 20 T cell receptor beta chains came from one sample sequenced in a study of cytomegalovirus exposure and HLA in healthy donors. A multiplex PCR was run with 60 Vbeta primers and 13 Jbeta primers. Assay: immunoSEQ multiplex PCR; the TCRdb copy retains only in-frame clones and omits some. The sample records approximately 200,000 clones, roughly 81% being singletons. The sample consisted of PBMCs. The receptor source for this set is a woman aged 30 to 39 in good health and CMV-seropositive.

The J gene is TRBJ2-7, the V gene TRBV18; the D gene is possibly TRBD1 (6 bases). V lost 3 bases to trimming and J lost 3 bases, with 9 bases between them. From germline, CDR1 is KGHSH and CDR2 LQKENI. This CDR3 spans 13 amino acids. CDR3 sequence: CASSPRQDYEQYF. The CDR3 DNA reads TGTGCCAGCTCACCCCGACAGGACTACGAGCAGTACTTC. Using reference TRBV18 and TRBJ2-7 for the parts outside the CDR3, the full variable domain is NAGVMQNPRHLVRRRGQEARLRCSPMKGHSHVYWYRQLPEEGLKFMVYLQKENIIDESGMPKERFSAEFPKEGPSILRIQQVVRGDSAAYFCASSPRQDYEQYFGPGTRLTVT.

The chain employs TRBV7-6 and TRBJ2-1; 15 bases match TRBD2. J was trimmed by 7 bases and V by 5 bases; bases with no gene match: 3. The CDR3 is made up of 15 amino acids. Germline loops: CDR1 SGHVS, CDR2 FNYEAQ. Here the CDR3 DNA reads TGTGCCAGCAGCCCGGGACTAGCGGGAGGAAATGAGCAGTTCTTC. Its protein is CASSPGLAGGNEQFF.

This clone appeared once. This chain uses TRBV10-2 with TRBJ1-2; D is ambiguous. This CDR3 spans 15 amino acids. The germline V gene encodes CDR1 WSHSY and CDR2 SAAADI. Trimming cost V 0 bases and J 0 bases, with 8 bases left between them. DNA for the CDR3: TGCGCCAGCAGTGAGTCGCCCGGTCCTAACTATGGCTACACCTTC. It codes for CASSESPGPNYGYTF.

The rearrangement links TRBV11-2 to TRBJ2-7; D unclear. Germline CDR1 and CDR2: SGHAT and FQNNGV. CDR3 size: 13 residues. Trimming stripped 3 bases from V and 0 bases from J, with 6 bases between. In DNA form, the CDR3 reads TGTGCCAGCAGCTTTGGCAGCTCCTACGAGCAGTACTTC. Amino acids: CASSFGSSYEQYF.

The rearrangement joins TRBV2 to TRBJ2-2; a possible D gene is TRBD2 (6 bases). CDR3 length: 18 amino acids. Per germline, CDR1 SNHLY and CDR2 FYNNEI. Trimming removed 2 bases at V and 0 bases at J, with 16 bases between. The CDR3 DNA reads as TGTGCCAGCAGTGAACTAGGAGGAGGGACGGCGAACACCGGGGAGCTGTTTTTT. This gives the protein CASSELGGGTANTGELFF.

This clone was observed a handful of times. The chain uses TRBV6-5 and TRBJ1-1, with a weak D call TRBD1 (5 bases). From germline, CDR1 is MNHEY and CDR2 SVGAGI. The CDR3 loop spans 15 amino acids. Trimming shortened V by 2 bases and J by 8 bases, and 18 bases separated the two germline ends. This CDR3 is CASSYRGGGATEAFF. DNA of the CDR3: TGTGCCAGCAGTTACCGAGGCGGCGGGGCCACGGAAGCTTTCTTT.

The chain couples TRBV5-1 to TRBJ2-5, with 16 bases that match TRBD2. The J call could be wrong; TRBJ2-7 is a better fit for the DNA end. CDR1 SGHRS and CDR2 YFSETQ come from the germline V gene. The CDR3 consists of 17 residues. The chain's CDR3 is CASSSGTSGRVSYEQYF. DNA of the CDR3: TGCGCCAGCAGCTCCGGGACTAGCGGGAGGGTATCCTACGAGCAGTACTTC.

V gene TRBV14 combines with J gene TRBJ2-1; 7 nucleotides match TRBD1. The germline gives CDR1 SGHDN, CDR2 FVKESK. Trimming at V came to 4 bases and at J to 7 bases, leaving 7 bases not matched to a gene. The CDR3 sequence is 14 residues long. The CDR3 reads CASSLRQGRNEQFF. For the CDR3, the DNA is TGTGCCAGCAGCCTGAGACAGGGAAGGAATGAGCAGTTCTTC.

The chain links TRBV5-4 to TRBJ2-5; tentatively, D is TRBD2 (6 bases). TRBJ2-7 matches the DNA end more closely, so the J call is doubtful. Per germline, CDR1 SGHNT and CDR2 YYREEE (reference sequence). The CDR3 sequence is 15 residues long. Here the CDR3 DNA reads TGTGCCAGCAGCTTGGGCGGGGCCCAATTGGGCGAGCAGTACTTC. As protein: CASSLGGAQLGEQYF.

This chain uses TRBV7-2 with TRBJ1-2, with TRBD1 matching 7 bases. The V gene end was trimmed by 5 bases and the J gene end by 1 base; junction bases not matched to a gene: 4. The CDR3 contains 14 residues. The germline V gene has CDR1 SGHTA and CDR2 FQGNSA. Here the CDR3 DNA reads TGTGCCAGCAGCACTAGACAGGGTAACTATGGCTACACCTTC. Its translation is CASSTRQGNYGYTF.

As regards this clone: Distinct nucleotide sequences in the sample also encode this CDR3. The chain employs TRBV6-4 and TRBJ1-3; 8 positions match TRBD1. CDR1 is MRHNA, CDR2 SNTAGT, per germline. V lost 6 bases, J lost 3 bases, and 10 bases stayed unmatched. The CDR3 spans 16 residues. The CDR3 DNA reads TGTGCCAGCAGAGCGACAGGGGAGAGTCTTGGAAACACCATATATTTT. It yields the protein CASRATGESLGNTIYF.

CDR3 sequence (DNA): TGTGCCAGCAGTGCCGCCGGGACTAGCGGGCGAGAGCAGTTCTTC. Translated, it gives CASSAAGTSGREQFF. The rearrangement links TRBV6-5 to TRBJ2-1; 12 bases agree with TRBD2. The CDR3 runs to 15 residues. Trimming cost V 5 bases and J 10 bases; bases outside gene matches: 9. Germline V CDR1 and CDR2: MNHEY, SVGAGI.

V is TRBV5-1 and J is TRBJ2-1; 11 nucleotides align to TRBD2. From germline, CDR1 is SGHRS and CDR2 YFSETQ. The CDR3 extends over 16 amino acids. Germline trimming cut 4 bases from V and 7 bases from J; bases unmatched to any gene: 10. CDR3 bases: TGCGCCAGCAGCCCAAGTCCGACTAGCGGGACGAATGAGCAGTTCTTC. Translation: CASSPSPTSGTNEQFF.

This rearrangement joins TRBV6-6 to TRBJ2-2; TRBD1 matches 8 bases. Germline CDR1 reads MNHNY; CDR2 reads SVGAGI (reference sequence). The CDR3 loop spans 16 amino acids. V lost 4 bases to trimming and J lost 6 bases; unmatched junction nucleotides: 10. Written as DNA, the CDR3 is TGTGCCAGCAGTTTGACAGGGGCCCAGCACGCCGGGGAGCTGTTTTTT. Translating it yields CASSLTGAQHAGELFF.

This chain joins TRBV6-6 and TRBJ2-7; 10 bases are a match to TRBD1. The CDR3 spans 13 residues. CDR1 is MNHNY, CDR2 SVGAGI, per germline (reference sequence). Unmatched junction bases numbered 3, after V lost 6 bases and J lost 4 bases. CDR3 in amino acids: CASSRDRGYEQYF. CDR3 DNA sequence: TGTGCCAGCAGCCGGGACAGGGGTTACGAGCAGTACTTC.

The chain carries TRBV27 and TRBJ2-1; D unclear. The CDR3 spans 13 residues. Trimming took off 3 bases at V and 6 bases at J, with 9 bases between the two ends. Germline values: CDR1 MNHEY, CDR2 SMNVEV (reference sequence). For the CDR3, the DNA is TGTGCCAGCAGTTTCCAACTGCTCAATGAGCAGTTCTTC. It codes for CASSFQLLNEQFF.

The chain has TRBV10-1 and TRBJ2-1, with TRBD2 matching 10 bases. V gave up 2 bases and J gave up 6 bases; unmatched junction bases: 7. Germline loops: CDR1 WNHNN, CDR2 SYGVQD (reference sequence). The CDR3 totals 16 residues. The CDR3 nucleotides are TGCGCCAGCAGTGAGCTGGTAGCGGGAGGATCCAATGAGCAGTTCTTC. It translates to CASSELVAGGSNEQFF.

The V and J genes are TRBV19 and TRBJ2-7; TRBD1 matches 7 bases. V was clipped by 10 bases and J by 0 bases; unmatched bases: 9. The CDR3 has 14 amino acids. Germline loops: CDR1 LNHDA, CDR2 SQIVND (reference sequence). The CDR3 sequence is CATSDRSSSYEQYF. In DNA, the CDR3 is TGTGCCACGTCGGACAGGAGCAGCTCCTACGAGCAGTACTTC.

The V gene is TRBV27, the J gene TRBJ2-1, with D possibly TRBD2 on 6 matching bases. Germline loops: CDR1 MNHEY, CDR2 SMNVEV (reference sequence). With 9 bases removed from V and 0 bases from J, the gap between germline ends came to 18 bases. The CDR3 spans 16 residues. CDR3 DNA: TGTGCCAGGCCGATGGGTAGCGGAAGCTCCTACAATGAGCAGTTCTTC. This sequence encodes CARPMGSGSSYNEQFF.

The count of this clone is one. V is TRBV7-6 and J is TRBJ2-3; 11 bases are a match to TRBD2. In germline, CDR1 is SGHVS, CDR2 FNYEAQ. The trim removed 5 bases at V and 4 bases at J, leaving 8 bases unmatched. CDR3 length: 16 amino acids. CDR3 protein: CASSPLTSGVPDTQYF. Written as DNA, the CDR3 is TGTGCCAGCAGCCCCCTGACTAGCGGGGTCCCAGATACGCAGTATTTT.